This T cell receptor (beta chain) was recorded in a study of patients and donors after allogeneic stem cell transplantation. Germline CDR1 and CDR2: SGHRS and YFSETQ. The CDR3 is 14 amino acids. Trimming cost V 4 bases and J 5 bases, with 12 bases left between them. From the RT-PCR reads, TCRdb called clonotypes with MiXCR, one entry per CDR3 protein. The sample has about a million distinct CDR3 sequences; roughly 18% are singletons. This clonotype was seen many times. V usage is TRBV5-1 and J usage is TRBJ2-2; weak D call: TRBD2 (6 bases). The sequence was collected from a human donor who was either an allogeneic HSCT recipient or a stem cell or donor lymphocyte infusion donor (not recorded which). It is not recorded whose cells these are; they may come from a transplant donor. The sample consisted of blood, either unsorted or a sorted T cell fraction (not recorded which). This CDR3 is CASSTPSDTGELFF. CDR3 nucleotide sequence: TGCGCCAGCAGCACGCCTAGCGATACCGGGGAGCTGTTTTTT.